The present T cell receptor (beta chain) was sequenced within a study of blood T cell repertoires in COVID-19. Study details: Collection of acute and convalescent COVID-19 samples took place in the United States, Italy and Spain. PBMCs, B-cell-depleted T cells, or T cells provided the cDNA or gDNA that made up the material.

This clone was detected only once. The authors' processing: For nucleated cells, counts were estimated from reference gene primer amplification. The method was immunoSEQ multiplex PCR; TCRdb's version includes in-frame clones alone and lacks a portion of them. V and J calls and clone size come straight from that table; D and trimming were deduced from the DNA. The table includes over 100,000 clones, about four fifths detected once. Input material: peripheral blood. This receptor was taken from a man in his 60s with acute or convalescent COVID-19.

The CDR3 protein is CASSLRLAGDTDTQYF. CDR3 nucleotide sequence: TGTGCCAGCAGCCTGAGACTAGCGGGAGACACAGATACGCAGTATTTT. The rearrangement uses TRBV5-4 and TRBJ2-3; 12 positions match TRBD2. The CDR3 consists of 16 residues. CDR1 and CDR2 from the germline V gene are SGHNT and YYREEE (reference sequence). Trimming took 4 bases from V and 2 from J; bases not matched to a gene: 5.